These T cell receptor beta chains were read from a single sample in a study of T cells in Graves' hyperthyroidism and ophthalmopathy. MiXCR was run by TCRdb on the multiplex PCR reads, yielding one entry per CDR3 protein. The sample records roughly 700,000 distinct CDR3 sequences, over 35% being singletons. Sample: blood. All receptors come from a woman between 40 and 50 years old with Graves' hyperthyroidism. The CDR3 runs from the conserved cysteine through the conserved F or W. The D gene is left open where the match is weak. Expanded clones get a size class; other rows say once, few or many, or leave the size out.

TRBD2 TRBJ2-7 TRBV7-2 - CASSPGGGEYF TGTGCCAGCAGTCCTGGGGGGGGGGAGTACTTC
TRBD1 TRBJ1-2 TRBV11-3 many CASSLGQEYGYTF TGTGCCAGCAGCCTAGGACAGGAGTATGGCTACACCTTC
- TRBJ1-5 TRBV10-3 many CAISESSGSGNQPQHF TGTGCCATCAGTGAGTCGTCAGGGTCGGGCAATCAGCCCCAGCATTTT
- TRBJ1-2 TRBV7-9 - CASSLATGADGYTF TGTGCCAGCAGCTTAGCGACCGGGGCAGATGGCTACACCTTC
- TRBJ1-2 TRBV7-2 - CASSLGGLYNYGYTF TGTGCCAGCAGTCTGGGAGGGTTGTATAACTATGGCTACACCTTC
- TRBJ2-5 TRBV12-3/TRBV12-4 many CASSPLGGETQYF TGTGCCAGCAGCCCTCTAGGGGGAGAGACCCAGTACTTC
TRBD1 TRBJ1-2 TRBV2 - CASSARDRIYGYTF TGTGCCAGCAGTGCTCGGGACAGGATCTATGGCTACACCTTC
- TRBJ1-2 TRBV6-2/TRBV6-3 few CASRPPDLSYTF TGTGCCAGCAGACCCCCGGACCTTAGCTACACCTTC
TRBD1 TRBJ1-2 TRBV3-1 few CASSQEGQGAYGYTF TGTGCCAGCAGCCAAGAAGGACAGGGGGCTTATGGCTACACCTTC
- TRBJ1-5 TRBV19 few CASSMAPPGNHQPQHF TGTGCCAGTAGTATGGCCCCTCCGGGGAACCATCAGCCCCAGCATTTT
- TRBJ1-4 TRBV4-1 few CASSPIGRSTNEKLFF TGCGCCAGCAGCCCTATTGGGCGGTCAACTAATGAAAAACTGTTTTTT
- TRBJ1-1 TRBV2 many CASSGFRNPTEAFF TGTGCCAGCAGTGGGTTCAGGAACCCCACTGAAGCTTTCTTT
- TRBJ2-7 TRBV7-9 - CASSRSYKQYF TGTGCCAGCAGCCGAAGCTACAAGCAGTACTTC
TRBD1 TRBJ2-7 TRBV28 - CASSFQGAGVHEQYF TGTGCCAGCAGTTTTCAGGGGGCAGGTGTCCACGAGCAGTACTTC
- TRBJ2-7 TRBV10-2 - CASRARATEEQYF TGCGCCAGCAGGGCCAGGGCCACTGAAGAGCAGTACTTC
- TRBJ2-5 TRBV3-1 - CASSDGIETQYF TGTGCCAGCAGTGACGGAATCGAGACCCAGTACTTC
- TRBJ1-4 TRBV6-5 many CASSGDVTNEKLFF TGTGCCAGCAGTGGGGACGTAACTAATGAAAAACTGTTTTTT
- TRBJ2-2 TRBV20-1 many CSASANTGELFF TGCAGTGCTAGCGCGAACACCGGGGAGCTGTTTTTT
- TRBJ2-7 TRBV20-1 many CSAYAGWFYEQYF TGCAGCGCATATGCGGGGTGGTTCTACGAGCAGTACTTC
TRBD1 TRBJ1-1 TRBV19 many CASSSRTGVGTEAFF TGTGCCAGTAGTTCCCGGACAGGGGTAGGCACTGAAGCTTTCTTT
TRBD1 TRBJ1-2 TRBV7-2 - CASSLYGARTGGRDGYTF TGTGCCAGCAGCTTATACGGCGCGAGGACAGGGGGTAGGGATGGCTACACCTTC
- TRBJ2-5 TRBV25-1 - CASSESGKRVYQETQYF TGTGCCAGCAGTGAAAGTGGGAAACGGGTGTACCAAGAGACCCAGTACTTC
- TRBJ2-2 TRBV2 - CASSEATIGELFF TGTGCCAGCAGTGAAGCTACGATCGGGGAGCTGTTTTTT
TRBD1 TRBJ2-7 TRBV2 many CASSATGVEQYF TGTGCCAGCAGCGCGACAGGGGTCGAGCAGTACTTC
TRBD1 TRBJ1-2 TRBV7-8 many CASSPASGQHYGYTF TGTGCCAGCAGCCCCGCTTCGGGACAGCACTATGGCTACACCTTC
TRBD1 TRBJ1-2 TRBV25-1 - CASRWTGGSEYGYTF TGTGCCAGCAGGTGGACAGGGGGCTCCGAGTATGGCTACACCTTC